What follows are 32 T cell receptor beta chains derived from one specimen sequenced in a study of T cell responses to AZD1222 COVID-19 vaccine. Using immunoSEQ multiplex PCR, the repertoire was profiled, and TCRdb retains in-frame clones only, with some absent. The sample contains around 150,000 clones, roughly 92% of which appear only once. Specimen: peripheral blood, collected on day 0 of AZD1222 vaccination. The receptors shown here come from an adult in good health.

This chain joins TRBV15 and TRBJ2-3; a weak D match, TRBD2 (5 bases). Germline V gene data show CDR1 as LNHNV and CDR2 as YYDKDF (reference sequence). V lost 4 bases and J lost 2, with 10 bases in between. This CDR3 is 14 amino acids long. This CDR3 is CATSMDGDTDTQYF. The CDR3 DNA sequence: TGTGCCACCAGCATGGACGGGGACACAGATACGCAGTATTTT.

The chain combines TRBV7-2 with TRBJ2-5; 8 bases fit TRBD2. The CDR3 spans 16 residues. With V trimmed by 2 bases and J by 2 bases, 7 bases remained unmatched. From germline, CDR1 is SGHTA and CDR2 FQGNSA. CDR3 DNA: TGTGCCAGCAGCTTAAATCCGGGAGGGAAACAAGAGACCCAGTACTTC. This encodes CASSLNPGGKQETQYF.

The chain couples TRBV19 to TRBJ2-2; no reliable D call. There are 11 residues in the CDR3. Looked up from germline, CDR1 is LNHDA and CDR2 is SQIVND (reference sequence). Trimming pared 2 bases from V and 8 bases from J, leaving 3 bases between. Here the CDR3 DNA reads TGTGCCAGTAGTATATTGGGGGAGCTGTTTTTT. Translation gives CASSILGELFF.

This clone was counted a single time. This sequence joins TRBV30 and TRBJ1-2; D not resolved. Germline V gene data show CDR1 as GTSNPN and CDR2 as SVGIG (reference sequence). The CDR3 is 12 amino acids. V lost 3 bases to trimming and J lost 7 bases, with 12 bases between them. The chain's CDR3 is CAWRGSWGGYTF. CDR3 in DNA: TGTGCCTGGAGAGGGTCTTGGGGTGGCTACACCTTC. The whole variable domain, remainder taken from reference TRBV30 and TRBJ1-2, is SQTIHQWPATLVQPVGSPLSLECTVEGTSNPNLYWYRQAAGRGLQLLFYSVGIGQISSEVPQNLSASRPQDRQFILSSKKLLLSDSGFYLCAWRGSWGGYTFGSGTRLTVV.

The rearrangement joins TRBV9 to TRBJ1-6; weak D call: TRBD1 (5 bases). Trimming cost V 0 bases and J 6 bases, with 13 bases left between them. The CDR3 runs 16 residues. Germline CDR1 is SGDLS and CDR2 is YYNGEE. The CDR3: CASSVAEGFLNSPLHF. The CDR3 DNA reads TGTGCCAGCAGCGTAGCTGAGGGGTTTCTTAATTCACCCCTCCACTTT.

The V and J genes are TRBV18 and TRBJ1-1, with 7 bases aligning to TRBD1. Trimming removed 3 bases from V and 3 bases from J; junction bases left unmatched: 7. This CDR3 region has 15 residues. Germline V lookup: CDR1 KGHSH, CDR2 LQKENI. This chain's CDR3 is CASSPYQGVDTEAFF. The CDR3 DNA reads TGTGCCAGCTCACCGTATCAGGGGGTCGACACTGAAGCTTTCTTT.

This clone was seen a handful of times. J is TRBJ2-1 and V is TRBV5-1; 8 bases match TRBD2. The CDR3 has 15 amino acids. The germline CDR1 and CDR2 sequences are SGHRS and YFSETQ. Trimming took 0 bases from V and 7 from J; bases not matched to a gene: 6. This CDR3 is CASSLGAGVVNEQFF. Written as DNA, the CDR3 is TGCGCCAGCAGCTTGGGAGCGGGAGTTGTAAATGAGCAGTTCTTC.

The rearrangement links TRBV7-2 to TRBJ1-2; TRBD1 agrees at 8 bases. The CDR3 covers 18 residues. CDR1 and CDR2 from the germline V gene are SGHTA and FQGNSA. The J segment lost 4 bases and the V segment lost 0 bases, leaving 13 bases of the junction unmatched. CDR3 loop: CASSLARPGGLHPYGYTF. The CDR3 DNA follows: TGTGCCAGCAGCTTAGCGCGCCCAGGGGGCCTTCACCCCTATGGCTACACCTTC.

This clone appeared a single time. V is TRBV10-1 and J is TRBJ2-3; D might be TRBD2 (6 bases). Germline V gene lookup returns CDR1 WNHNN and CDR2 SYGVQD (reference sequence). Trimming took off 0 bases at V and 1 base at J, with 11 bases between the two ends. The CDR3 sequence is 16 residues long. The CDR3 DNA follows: TGCGCCAGCAGTGAGTCGATGGCGGGACGCACAGATACGCAGTATTTT. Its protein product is CASSESMAGRTDTQYF.

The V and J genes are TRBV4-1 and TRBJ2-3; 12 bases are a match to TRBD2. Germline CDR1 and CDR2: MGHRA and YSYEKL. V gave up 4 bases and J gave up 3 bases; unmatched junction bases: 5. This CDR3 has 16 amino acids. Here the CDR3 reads CASSPLTSGSTDTQYF. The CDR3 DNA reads TGCGCCAGCAGCCCACTGACTAGCGGGAGTACAGATACGCAGTATTTT.

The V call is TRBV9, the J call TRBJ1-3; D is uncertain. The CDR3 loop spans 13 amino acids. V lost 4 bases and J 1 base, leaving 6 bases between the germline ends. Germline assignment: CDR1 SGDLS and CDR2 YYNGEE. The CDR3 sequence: CASSLGSGNTIYF. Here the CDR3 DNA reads TGTGCCAGCAGCCTTGGATCTGGAAACACCATATATTTT.

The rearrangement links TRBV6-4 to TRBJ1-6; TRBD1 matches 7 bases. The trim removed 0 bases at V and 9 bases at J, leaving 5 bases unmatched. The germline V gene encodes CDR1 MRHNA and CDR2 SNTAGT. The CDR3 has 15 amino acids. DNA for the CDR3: TGTGCCAGCAGTGACTCTTGGACAGGAGGTTCACCCCTCCACTTT. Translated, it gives CASSDSWTGGSPLHF.

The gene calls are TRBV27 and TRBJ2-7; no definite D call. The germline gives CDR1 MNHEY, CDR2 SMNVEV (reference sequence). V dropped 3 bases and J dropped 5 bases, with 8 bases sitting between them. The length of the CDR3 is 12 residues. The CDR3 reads CASSFFPHEQYF. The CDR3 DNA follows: TGTGCCAGCAGTTTTTTTCCTCACGAGCAGTACTTC.

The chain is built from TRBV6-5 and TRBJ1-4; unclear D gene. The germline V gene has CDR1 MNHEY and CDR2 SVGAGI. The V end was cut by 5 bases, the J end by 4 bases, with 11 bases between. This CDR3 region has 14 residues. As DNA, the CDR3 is TGTGCCAGCAGTCGGACGGTCAGTAATGAAAAACTGTTTTTT. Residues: CASSRTVSNEKLFF.

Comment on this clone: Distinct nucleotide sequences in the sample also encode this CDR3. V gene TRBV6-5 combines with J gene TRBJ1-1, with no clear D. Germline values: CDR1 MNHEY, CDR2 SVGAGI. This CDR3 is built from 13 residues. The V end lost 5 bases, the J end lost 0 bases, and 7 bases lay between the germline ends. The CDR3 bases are TGTGCCAGCAGTCGGCAGCTGAACACTGAAGCTTTCTTT. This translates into CASSRQLNTEAFF.

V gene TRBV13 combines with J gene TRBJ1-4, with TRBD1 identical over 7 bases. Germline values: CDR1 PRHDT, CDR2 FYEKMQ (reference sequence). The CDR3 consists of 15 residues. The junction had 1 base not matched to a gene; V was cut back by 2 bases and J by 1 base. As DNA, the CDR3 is TGTGCCAGCAGCTTAAGACAGGGAACTAATGAAAAACTGTTTTTT. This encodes CASSLRQGTNEKLFF.

CDR3 sequence (DNA): TGCAGCGTTCTGAGTAGGGGACTGGGGACTGAAGCTTTCTTT. It yields the protein CSVLSRGLGTEAFF. V usage is TRBV29-1 and J usage is TRBJ1-1; TRBD1 might be the D (5 bases). In germline, CDR1 is SQVTM, CDR2 ANQGSEA. V was shortened by 5 bases and J by 5 bases, with 18 bases between the two germline ends. This CDR3 has 14 amino acids.

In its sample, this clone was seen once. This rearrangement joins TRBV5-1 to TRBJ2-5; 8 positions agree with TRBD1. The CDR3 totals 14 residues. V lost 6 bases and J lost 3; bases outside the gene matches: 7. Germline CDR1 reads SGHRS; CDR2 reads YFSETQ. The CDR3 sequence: CASTPSGQEETQYF. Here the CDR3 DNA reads TGCGCCAGCACCCCGTCGGGACAGGAAGAGACCCAGTACTTC.

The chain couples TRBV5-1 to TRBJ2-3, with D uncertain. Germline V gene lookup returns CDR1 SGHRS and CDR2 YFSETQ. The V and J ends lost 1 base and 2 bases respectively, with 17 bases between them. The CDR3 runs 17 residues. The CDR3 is CASSLSVRADYTDTQYF. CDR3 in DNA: TGCGCCAGCAGCTTGAGTGTACGGGCGGATTACACAGATACGCAGTATTTT.

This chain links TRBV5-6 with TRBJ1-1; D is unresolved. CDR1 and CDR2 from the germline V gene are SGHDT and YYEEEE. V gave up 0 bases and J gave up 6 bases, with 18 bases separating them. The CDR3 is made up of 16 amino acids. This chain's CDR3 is CASSLVILGYGPEAFF. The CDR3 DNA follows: TGTGCCAGCAGCTTGGTCATTCTTGGCTACGGTCCTGAAGCTTTCTTT.

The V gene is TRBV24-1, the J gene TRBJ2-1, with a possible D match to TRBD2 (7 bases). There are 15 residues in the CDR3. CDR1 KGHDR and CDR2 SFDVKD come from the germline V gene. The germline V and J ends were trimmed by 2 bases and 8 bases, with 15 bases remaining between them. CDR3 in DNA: TGTGCCACCAGTGATTGGCAGACGGGGGGCGATGAGCAGTTCTTC. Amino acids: CATSDWQTGGDEQFF.

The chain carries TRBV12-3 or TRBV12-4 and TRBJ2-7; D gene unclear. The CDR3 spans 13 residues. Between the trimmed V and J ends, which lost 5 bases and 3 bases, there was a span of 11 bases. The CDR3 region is CASSLNESYEQYF. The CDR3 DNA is TGTGCCAGCAGTCTTAACGAGAGCTACGAGCAGTACTTC.

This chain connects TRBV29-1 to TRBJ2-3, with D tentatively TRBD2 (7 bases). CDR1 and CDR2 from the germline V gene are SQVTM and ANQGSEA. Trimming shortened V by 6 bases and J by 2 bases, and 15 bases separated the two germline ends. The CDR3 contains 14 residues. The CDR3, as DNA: TGCAGCGTGGGGGCTAGCGGAGCCACAGATACGCAGTATTTT. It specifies CSVGASGATDTQYF.

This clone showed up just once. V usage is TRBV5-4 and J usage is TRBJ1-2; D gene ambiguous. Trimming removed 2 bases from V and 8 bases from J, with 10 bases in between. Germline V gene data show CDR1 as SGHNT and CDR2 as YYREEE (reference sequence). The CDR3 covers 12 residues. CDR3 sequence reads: CASSFNSKGYTF. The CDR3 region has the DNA TGTGCCAGCAGCTTCAACAGCAAGGGCTACACCTTC.

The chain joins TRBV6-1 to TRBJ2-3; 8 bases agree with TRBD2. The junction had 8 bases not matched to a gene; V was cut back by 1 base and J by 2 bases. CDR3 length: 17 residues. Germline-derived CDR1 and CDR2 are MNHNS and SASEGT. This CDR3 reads CASSEVWAGGITDTQYF. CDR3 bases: TGTGCCAGCAGTGAAGTATGGGCGGGGGGCATCACAGATACGCAGTATTTT.

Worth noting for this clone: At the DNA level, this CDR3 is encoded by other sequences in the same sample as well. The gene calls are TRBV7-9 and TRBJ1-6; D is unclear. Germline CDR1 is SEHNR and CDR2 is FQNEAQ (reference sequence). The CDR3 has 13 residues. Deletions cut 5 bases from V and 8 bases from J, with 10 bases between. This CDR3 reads CASSPRGDSPLHF. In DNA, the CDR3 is TGTGCCAGCAGCCCCCGTGGAGATTCACCCCTCCACTTT. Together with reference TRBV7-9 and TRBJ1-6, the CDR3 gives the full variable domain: DTGVSQNPRHKITKRGQNVTFRCDPISEHNRLYWYRQTLGQGPEFLTYFQNEAQLEKSRLLSDRFSAERPKGSFSTLEIQRTEQGDSAMYLCASSPRGDSPLHFGNGTRLTVT.

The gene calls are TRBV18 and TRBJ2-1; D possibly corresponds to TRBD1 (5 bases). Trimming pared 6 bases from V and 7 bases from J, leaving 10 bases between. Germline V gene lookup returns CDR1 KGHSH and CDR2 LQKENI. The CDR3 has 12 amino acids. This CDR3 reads CASSLAGNEQFF. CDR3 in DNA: TGTGCCAGCTCTCTCGCAGGGAATGAGCAGTTCTTC.

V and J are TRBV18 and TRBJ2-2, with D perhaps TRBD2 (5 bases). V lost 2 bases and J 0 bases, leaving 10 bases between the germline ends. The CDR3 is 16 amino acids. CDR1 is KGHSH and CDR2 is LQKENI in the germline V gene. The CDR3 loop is CASSPTHGANTGELFF. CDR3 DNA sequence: TGTGCCAGCTCACCAACCCACGGGGCGAACACCGGGGAGCTGTTTTTT.

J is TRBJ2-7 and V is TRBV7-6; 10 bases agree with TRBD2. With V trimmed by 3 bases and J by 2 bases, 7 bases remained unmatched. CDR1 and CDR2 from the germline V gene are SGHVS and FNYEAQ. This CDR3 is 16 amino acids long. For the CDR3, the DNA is TGTGCCAGCAGCTTGTTCCTAGCGGGAGCCACCTACGAGCAGTACTTC. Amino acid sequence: CASSLFLAGATYEQYF.

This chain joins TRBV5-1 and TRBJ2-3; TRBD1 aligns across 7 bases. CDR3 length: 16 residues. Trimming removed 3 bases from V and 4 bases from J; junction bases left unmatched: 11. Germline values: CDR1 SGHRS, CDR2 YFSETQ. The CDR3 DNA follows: TGCGCCAGCAGCTCCCCAGGGGGACCTTTGGCAGATACGCAGTATTTT. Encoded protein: CASSSPGGPLADTQYF.

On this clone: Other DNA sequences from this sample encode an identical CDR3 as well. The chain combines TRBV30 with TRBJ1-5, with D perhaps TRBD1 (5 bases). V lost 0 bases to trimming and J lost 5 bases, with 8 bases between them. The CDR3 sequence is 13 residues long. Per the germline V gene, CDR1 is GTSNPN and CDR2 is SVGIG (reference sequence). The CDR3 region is CAWSVRGDQPQHF. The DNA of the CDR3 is TGTGCCTGGAGTGTACGAGGGGATCAGCCCCAGCATTTT.

The DNA of the CDR3 is TGCGCCAGCAGCCAAGCCGAGTTAAGGGCCACTAACTATGGCTACACCTTC. Translation gives CASSQAELRATNYGYTF. The chain carries TRBV4-1 and TRBJ1-2; D remains ambiguous. Deletions cut 1 base from V and 0 bases from J, with 15 bases between. CDR3 length: 17 residues. Germline-derived CDR1 and CDR2 are MGHRA and YSYEKL.